The 17 T cell receptor beta chains given below trace back to one sample, sequenced in a study of spatial heterogeneity in lung cancer. The time point is: sample taken at primary tumor resection. TCRdb passed the 5' RACE reads through MiXCR, listing each CDR3 protein once. Among about 44,000 distinct CDR3 sequences listed, about 13% were seen once. Source: PBMCs, taken at surgery. Receptor source: a male donor with early-stage non-small cell lung cancer.

This clonotype occurred many times. The chain employs TRBV28 and TRBJ1-2, with D possibly being TRBD1 (5 bases). Germline V CDR1 and CDR2: MDHEN, SYDVKM. The V gene lost 2 bases and the J gene lost 4 bases, with 8 bases spanning the gap. This CDR3 has 13 amino acids. The CDR3 DNA sequence: TGTGCCAGCAGTTTACCGGACATCTATGGCTACACCTTC. Residues: CASSLPDIYGYTF.

V is TRBV5-1 and J is TRBJ1-1; perhaps TRBD1 as D (6 bases). V lost 3 bases and J 5 bases, leaving 8 bases between the germline ends. The CDR3 length is 12 residues. Germline CDR1 SGHRS, CDR2 YFSETQ. DNA for the CDR3: TGCGCCAGCAGCTATACAGGGACTGAAGCTTTCTTT. Its protein is CASSYTGTEAFF. Full variable domain (missing parts from reference TRBV5-1 and TRBJ1-1): KAGVTQTPRYLIKTRGQQVTLSCSPISGHRSVSWYQQTPGQGLQFLFEYFSETQRNKGNFPGRFSGRQFSNSRSEMNVSTLELGDSALYLCASSYTGTEAFFGQGTRLTVV.

This clonotype appeared a few times. This rearrangement joins TRBV5-1 to TRBJ1-2; D perhaps matches TRBD1 (6 bases). Trimming removed 3 bases at V and 2 bases at J, with 14 bases between. Germline loops: CDR1 SGHRS, CDR2 YFSETQ. The CDR3 is 15 amino acids. The CDR3 sequence: CASSSAGGDNYGYTF. CDR3 DNA sequence: TGCGCCAGCAGCTCGGCCGGGGGCGACAACTATGGCTACACCTTC.

Here the CDR3 reads CASSLGTRSGNTIYF. In nucleotides, the CDR3 is TGTGCCAGCAGCCTTGGGACCCGTAGCGGAAACACCATATATTTT. The chain carries TRBV3-1 and TRBJ1-3, with TRBD1 as a possible D gene (5 bases). The CDR3 sequence is 15 residues long. The germline V gene has CDR1 LGHDT and CDR2 YNNKEL (reference sequence). The ends were cut back, 4 bases at V and 4 bases at J, with 14 bases in the middle.

V gene TRBV5-1 combines with J gene TRBJ1-1; no firm D call. Between the trimmed V and J ends, which lost 4 bases and 1 base, there was a span of 14 bases. The CDR3 is 15 residues long. Looked up from germline, CDR1 is SGHRS and CDR2 is YFSETQ. The CDR3, as DNA: TGCGCCAGCAGCCATCCGCCTTGGGGGAACACTGAAGCTTTCTTT. The encoded protein is CASSHPPWGNTEAFF.

This clonotype was seen at least ten times. The J gene is TRBJ2-7, the V gene TRBV5-1; the D is unclear. This CDR3 spans 14 amino acids. The germline V and J ends were trimmed by 0 bases and 0 bases, with 7 bases remaining between them. Per the germline V gene, CDR1 is SGHRS and CDR2 is YFSETQ. CDR3 sequence: CASSLVQSSYEQYF. CDR3 nucleotides: TGCGCCAGCAGCTTGGTACAGAGCTCCTACGAGCAGTACTTC. The full variable domain, with the rest looked up from reference TRBV5-1 and TRBJ2-7, is KAGVTQTPRYLIKTRGQQVTLSCSPISGHRSVSWYQQTPGQGLQFLFEYFSETQRNKGNFPGRFSGRQFSNSRSEMNVSTLELGDSALYLCASSLVQSSYEQYFGPGTRLTVT.

The chain recombines TRBV29-1 with TRBJ2-4, with 8 bases that match TRBD1. Germline loops: CDR1 SQVTM, CDR2 ANQGSEA. The CDR3 contains 13 residues. Trimming took 7 bases from V and 6 from J; bases not matched to a gene: 8. The CDR3 DNA reads TGCAGCGCCCTAGGACAGGGAGGAAACATTCAGTACTTC. The encoded protein is CSALGQGGNIQYF.

There are many counts of this clonotype. The chain carries TRBV28 and TRBJ1-1, with 9 nucleotides matching TRBD1. The J segment lost 6 bases and the V segment lost 4 bases, leaving 9 bases of the junction unmatched. Germline V CDR1 and CDR2: MDHEN, SYDVKM. The CDR3 spans 15 residues. CDR3 sequence: CASSWLEDRGPEAFF. CDR3 DNA sequence: TGTGCCAGCAGTTGGTTGGAGGACAGGGGCCCTGAAGCTTTCTTT.

This clonotype was found many times. This chain uses TRBV27 with TRBJ2-3, with D possibly being TRBD2 (5 bases). The CDR3 extends over 13 amino acids. Germline CDR1 MNHEY, CDR2 SMNVEV (reference sequence). V lost 3 bases, J lost 6 bases, and 10 bases lay in between. The DNA of the CDR3 is TGTGCCAGCAGTTTTAAAAGCGGTGATACGCAGTATTTT. This gives the protein CASSFKSGDTQYF.

The chain recombines TRBV24-1 with TRBJ1-5, with 7 bases lining up with TRBD1. V gave up 3 bases and J gave up 3 bases; unmatched junction bases: 4. This CDR3 spans 15 amino acids. CDR1 is KGHDR, CDR2 SFDVKD, per germline. In DNA, the CDR3 is TGTGCCACCAGTGATCCTACAGGGGCCAATCAGCCCCAGCATTTT. It yields the protein CATSDPTGANQPQHF.

This clonotype was detected a few times. The genes are TRBV29-1 and TRBJ2-7; D is undetermined. This CDR3 spans 11 amino acids. Deletions cut 1 base from V and 9 bases from J, with 10 bases between. The germline gives CDR1 SQVTM, CDR2 ANQGSEA. The CDR3 nucleotides read TGCAGCGTTGAAGGGGATTTGATGCAGTACTTC. Its translation is CSVEGDLMQYF.

This clonotype was seen once. V is TRBV7-2 and J is TRBJ2-5, with no clear D. Trimming removed 2 bases at V and 2 bases at J, with 6 bases between. The V gene's germline CDR1 is SGHTA and CDR2 FQGNSA. The CDR3 sequence is 13 residues long. The chain's CDR3 is CASSLIIQETQYF. CDR3 sequence (DNA): TGTGCCAGCAGCTTAATCATACAAGAGACCCAGTACTTC.

The CDR3 DNA is TGTGCCAGCAGCGTAGGACCCGACAGGTATAGCAATCAGCCCCAGCATTTT. Its translation: CASSVGPDRYSNQPQHF. The chain combines TRBV9 with TRBJ1-5; a weak D match, TRBD1 (6 bases). The CDR3 contains 17 residues. Germline CDR1 reads SGDLS; CDR2 reads YYNGEE. V lost 0 bases and J 0 bases, leaving 13 bases between the germline ends.

The V and J genes are TRBV12-3 or TRBV12-4 and TRBJ1-1; D possibly corresponds to TRBD1 (5 bases). V dropped 6 bases and J dropped 1 base, with 12 bases sitting between them. CDR3 length equals 14 residues. In DNA form, the CDR3 reads TGTGCCAGCAGCTTGCAGGGACCGAACACTGAAGCTTTCTTT. Its protein is CASSLQGPNTEAFF.

The rearrangement joins TRBV7-6 to TRBJ1-2, with 9 bases matching TRBD1. The CDR3 sequence is 15 residues long. J was trimmed by 6 bases and V by 3 bases; bases with no gene match: 8. Germline CDR1 and CDR2: SGHVS and FNYEAQ. The CDR3 loop reads CASSLAGTGQNGYTF. The CDR3 DNA reads as TGTGCCAGCAGCTTGGCCGGGACAGGGCAGAATGGCTACACCTTC.

This clonotype appeared many times. V and J are TRBV4-2 and TRBJ2-1, with D possibly being TRBD2 (5 bases). Germline V lookup: CDR1 LGHNA, CDR2 YNFKEQ. CDR3 length equals 14 residues. The V end lost 4 bases, the J end lost 7 bases, and 14 bases lay between the germline ends. Written as DNA, the CDR3 is TGTGCCAGCAGCCGCGAACTAGGCTATAATGAGCAGTTCTTC. Its protein product is CASSRELGYNEQFF.

This clonotype was seen ten or more times. The V gene is TRBV6-2 or TRBV6-3, the J gene TRBJ1-1; weak D call: TRBD1 (5 bases). The CDR3 totals 16 residues. V was shortened by 2 bases and J by 0 bases, with 13 bases between the two germline ends. Germline lookup yields CDR1 MNHEY and CDR2 SVGEGT. In nucleotides, the CDR3 is TGTGCCAGCAGTTACCCGATCGGGGGAGTGAACACTGAAGCTTTCTTT. This codes for CASSYPIGGVNTEAFF.